Listed here are 20 T cell receptor beta chains from one sample, sequenced in a study of PD-1 blockade in classical Hodgkin lymphoma. Generated by immunoSEQ multiplex PCR, the TCRdb table keeps only in-frame clones and is missing some. The repertoire has 55,000 to 80,000 clones, about 93% of them found once; the top ten carry 6.5% to 8%. Every patient was affected by relapse after autologous stem cell transplantation, while exposure to brentuximab vedotin was not uniform. The specimen was peripheral blood mononuclear cells (PBMCs), collected at baseline. These receptor sequences come from a human donor with classical Hodgkin lymphoma.

Regarding this clone: One end of the junction varies from germline; a read error may be responsible. The chain recombines TRBV5-8 with TRBJ1-1; D gene uncertain. This CDR3 has 9 amino acids. CDR1 is SGHTS and CDR2 is YDEGEE in the germline V gene. The CDR3 nucleotides are TGTGCCAGCAGCTTGGGCGGCGATTTT. Translation: CASSLGGDF.

The V call is TRBV4-2, the J call TRBJ1-2; 9 nucleotides match TRBD1. The CDR3 contains 15 residues. V was pared by 3 bases and J by 6 bases, with 8 bases of the junction left unmatched. CDR1 and CDR2 from the germline V gene are LGHNA and YNFKEQ. The CDR3 protein is CASSQQPGQGHGYTF. CDR3 bases: TGTGCCAGCAGCCAGCAACCGGGACAGGGCCATGGCTACACCTTC.

V usage is TRBV4-3 and J usage is TRBJ2-1; 9 nucleotides agree with TRBD2. This CDR3 has 18 amino acids. Germline assignment: CDR1 LGHNA and CDR2 YSLEER. With 4 bases clipped from V and 8 bases from J, the junction kept 18 bases outside the gene matches. For the CDR3, the DNA is TGCGCCAGCAGCCTTGGAATTATTATTGGCGGGAGGGGGGATGAGCAGTTCTTC. It is translated as CASSLGIIIGGRGDEQFF.

The V call is TRBV11-2, the J call TRBJ1-3; tentative D call: TRBD1 (5 bases). The V and J ends lost 4 bases and 8 bases respectively, with 12 bases between them. CDR3 length equals 13 residues. Looked up from germline, CDR1 is SGHAT and CDR2 is FQNNGV. The CDR3 is CASSSWDGYTIYF. Written as DNA, the CDR3 is TGTGCCAGCAGCTCCTGGGACGGTTACACCATATATTTT.

V gene TRBV2 combines with J gene TRBJ2-5, with TRBD1 identical over 7 bases. CDR3 length: 14 amino acids. V was pared by 7 bases and J by 1 base, with 6 bases of the junction left unmatched. CDR1 and CDR2 from the germline V gene are SNHLY and FYNNEI. In DNA form, the CDR3 reads TGTGCCAGCATTCCAGACAGGGCCCAAGAGACCCAGTACTTC. Its protein is CASIPDRAQETQYF.

This chain connects TRBV6-1 to TRBJ1-6; TRBD1 aligns across 9 bases. Germline lookup yields CDR1 MNHNS and CDR2 SASEGT. The junction had 11 bases not matched to a gene; V was cut back by 11 bases and J by 9 bases. The CDR3 runs 14 residues. CDR3 sequence reads: CAAWWDRAISPLHF. Here the CDR3 DNA reads TGTGCCGCCTGGTGGGACAGGGCAATTTCACCCCTCCACTTT.

The chain carries TRBV5-1 and TRBJ2-1; D remains ambiguous. Trimming took off 0 bases at V and 0 bases at J, with 7 bases between the two ends. This CDR3 spans 15 amino acids. CDR1 is SGHRS and CDR2 is YFSETQ in the germline V gene. The CDR3 here is CASSLVTGSYNEQFF. The DNA for the CDR3 is TGCGCCAGCAGCTTGGTTACTGGCTCCTACAATGAGCAGTTCTTC.

The chain uses TRBV14 and TRBJ2-1; no clear D. Trimming removed 0 bases from V and 5 bases from J, with 5 bases in between. CDR1 is SGHDN and CDR2 is FVKESK in the germline V gene. The length of the CDR3 is 13 residues. CDR3 sequence reads: CASSQDYDNEQFF. The CDR3 region has the DNA TGTGCCAGCAGCCAAGATTACGACAATGAGCAGTTCTTC.

The V call is TRBV9, the J call TRBJ1-2; unclear D gene. Between the trimmed V and J ends, which lost 0 bases and 2 bases, there was a span of 14 bases. The CDR3 consists of 16 residues. Germline CDR1 SGDLS, CDR2 YYNGEE. CDR3 nucleotide sequence: TGTGCCAGCAGCGTAGTCCGAGGGCCACTCAACTATGGCTACACCTTC. It specifies CASSVVRGPLNYGYTF.

J is TRBJ1-6 and V is TRBV15; 7 positions match TRBD1. This CDR3 comprises 16 residues. Per germline, CDR1 LNHNV and CDR2 YYDKDF (reference sequence). With V trimmed by 0 bases and J by 7 bases, 6 bases remained unmatched. The CDR3 DNA follows: TGTGCCACCAGCAGAGATCTTGGGACAGTAAATTCACCCCTCCACTTT. Its translation is CATSRDLGTVNSPLHF. The full variable domain, its missing parts supplied by reference TRBV15 and TRBJ1-6, is DAMVIQNPRYQVTQFGKPVTLSCSQTLNHNVMYWYQQKSSQAPKLLFHYYDKDFNNEADTPDNFQSRRPNTSFCFLDIRSPGLGDTAMYLCATSRDLGTVNSPLHFGNGTRLTVT.

This chain joins TRBV11-2 and TRBJ2-5; 7 positions match TRBD2. V was clipped by 3 bases and J by 9 bases; unmatched bases: 19. The CDR3 contains 17 residues. Germline values: CDR1 SGHAT, CDR2 FQNNGV. The CDR3 protein is CASSLPTGGGLLGAQYF. The CDR3 DNA is TGTGCCAGCAGCTTGCCCACTGGCGGGGGTCTGCTGGGGGCCCAGTACTTC.

The chain recombines TRBV5-1 with TRBJ1-1; 9 bases match TRBD1. V shed 4 bases and J 4 bases; nucleotides not matched to a gene: 8. The germline gives CDR1 SGHRS, CDR2 YFSETQ. The CDR3 is 15 residues long. CDR3 bases: TGCGCCAGCAGCCTCCGGGACAGGGTCGGCACTGAAGCTTTCTTT. It translates to CASSLRDRVGTEAFF.

This clone turned up a few times. The chain carries TRBV6-6 and TRBJ2-6; D possibly corresponds to TRBD1 (6 bases). V was shortened by 1 base and J by 0 bases, with 7 bases between the two germline ends. This CDR3 spans 16 amino acids. CDR1 and CDR2 from the germline V gene are MNHNY and SVGAGI (reference sequence). The CDR3 spells CASSYLGASGANVLTF. The CDR3 region has the DNA TGTGCCAGCAGTTACTTGGGGGCCTCTGGGGCCAACGTCCTGACTTTC.

The V and J genes are TRBV7-5 and TRBJ1-5; the D call in the table, TRBD1, was not verified against the DNA. TRBV7-5 is labeled a pseudogene. There are 18 residues in the CDR3. The CDR3 DNA is TGTGCCAGAAGCTTAGCGGGAGAGACAGGGGGTGGCAATCAGCCCCAGCATTTT. Translating it yields CARSLAGETGGGNQPQHF.

This clone was observed a single time. The V call is TRBV10-3, the J call TRBJ2-3; 7 nucleotides line up with TRBD1. V shed 8 bases and J 2 bases; nucleotides not matched to a gene: 4. CDR1 ENHRY and CDR2 SYGVKD come from the germline V gene. There are 13 residues in the CDR3. In nucleotides, the CDR3 is TGTGCCATCCCCGGGACAGTCACAGATACGCAGTATTTT. This sequence encodes CAIPGTVTDTQYF.

The genes are TRBV28 and TRBJ2-7; D remains unclear. The CDR3 spans 10 residues. Looked up from germline, CDR1 is MDHEN and CDR2 is SYDVKM. Trimming took 6 bases from V and 3 from J, leaving 3 bases between them. The CDR3 sequence is CASRGYEQYF. CDR3 nucleotides: TGTGCCAGCAGAGGCTACGAGCAGTACTTC.

This clone was observed once. This chain links TRBV4-2 with TRBJ1-1, with D unclear. The V gene's germline CDR1 is LGHNA and CDR2 YNFKEQ. Between the trimmed V and J ends, which lost 0 bases and 2 bases, there was a span of 10 bases. The CDR3 runs 15 residues. CDR3 region: CASSQEGGLNTEAFF. The CDR3 nucleotides read TGTGCCAGCAGCCAAGAGGGAGGACTCAACACTGAAGCTTTCTTT.

The CDR3 DNA follows: TGTGCCAGCTCACCTGAAGACAGGGATCAGCCCCAGCATTTT. Translation: CASSPEDRDQPQHF. The rearrangement uses TRBV18 and TRBJ1-5, with TRBD1 matching over 7 bases. This CDR3 spans 14 amino acids. CDR1 is KGHSH, CDR2 LQKENI, per germline. Unmatched junction bases numbered 4, after V lost 3 bases and J lost 5 bases.

Here the CDR3 DNA reads TGTGCCAGCACCCTGGGTGGATATGGGTCACGCACAGATACGCAGTATTTT. Encoded protein: CASTLGGYGSRTDTQYF. V gene TRBV7-8 combines with J gene TRBJ2-3; no reliable D call. Trimming cost V 7 bases and J 1 base, with 21 bases left between them. Germline CDR1 and CDR2: SGHVS and FQNEAQ. The CDR3 extends over 17 amino acids.

CDR3 in DNA: TGTGCCAGCACTAACCCGACAGGGATCACTGAAGCTTTCTTT. As protein: CASTNPTGITEAFF. The chain has TRBV2 and TRBJ1-1, with 7 positions matching TRBD1. The CDR3 is 14 amino acids. V lost 7 bases, J lost 4 bases, and 9 bases stayed unmatched. CDR1 SNHLY and CDR2 FYNNEI come from the germline V gene.